This T cell receptor (beta chain) appears in the sequencing data of a study of OX40 agonist ivuxolimab in advanced cancers. In the study overall: Ivuxolimab was a fully human IgG2 agonistic monoclonal antibody targeting the costimulatory receptor OX40 (CD134). Intravenous ivuxolimab was administered to patients every 2 weeks at six dose levels: 0.01, 0.1, 0.3, 1.5, 3 and 10 mg/kg. Among the approximately 54 dose-escalation patients, around 19 had hepatocellular carcinoma, some 15 melanoma, 9 renal cell carcinoma and 9 head and neck cancer. A male proportion of 75% to 85% and a mean age of approximately 62 years, ranging from about 23 to 90, were recorded for the dose-escalation cohort. Patients were allowed to have had prior anti-PD-1, anti-PD-L1 or anti-CTLA-4 therapy, and approximately 39% of the dose-escalation patients had been treated with checkpoint inhibitors. Three dose-escalation patients achieved partial responses, one with hepatocellular carcinoma and two with cutaneous melanoma. Peripheral TCRbeta sequencing aimed to test whether ivuxolimab altered TCR sequence diversity and caused clonal T-cell expansion. The monotherapy dose-escalation portion (N of about 52 patients) of the phase I ivuxolimab trial is reported in the paper. What the authors observed across the whole study: In the 0.1-3.0 mg/kg groups, partial responders were among the patients with the lowest normalized peripheral clonal expansion, particularly in CD8+ T cells. After ivuxolimab, more expanded clones were found on average in CD8+ T cells than in CD4+ T cells. Low levels of normalized T-cell clonal expansion were also seen in some patients who did not respond. The antigen specificity of the peripheral T cells that underwent clonal expansion was not determined. At doses of 0.1 to 3.0 mg/kg, clonal expansion of both CD4+ and CD8+ T cells in blood was seen between baseline and week 6.

Genomic DNA was extracted from sorted cells for sequencing of the TCRbeta CDR3 region. The immunoSEQ Assay was used for sequencing of TCRbeta CDR3 regions. In its TCRdb copy, this immuneACCESS table keeps in-frame sequences only and misses some clones. Where compared with another copy, unresolved V genes explain less than half of these, and the others have no known cause. The table for this sample lists roughly 48,000 clones; over 75% of them were counted only once. Approximately 7.9% of the sample is in the top ten clones. The CDR3 starts with the cysteine, ends with the phenylalanine, and has 14 residues. Only the CDR3 part of the read is kept: 42 bases, read in frame from the first base. Via the germline V gene, CDR1 is SGHRS and CDR2 YFSETQ. Clipping removes 4 bases from V and 5 bases from J, with 5 as the unmatched junction base count. A word on this clone: Its binding antigen is unknown. No much larger clone is present one base from it, and per-base qualities are unavailable.

The trial excluded patients who had a history of autoimmune disease or who were on systemic immunosuppression. Peripheral blood for TCR sequencing was collected from all dose cohorts at baseline, on cycle 4 day 1, and on cycle 7 day 1. The samples were drawn from a first-in-human, open-label, multicenter phase I dose-escalation trial of ivuxolimab. The trial enrolled adults with locally advanced or metastatic head and neck squamous cell, hepatocellular, melanoma or renal cell carcinoma. CD4+ and CD8+ T cells were sorted separately from peripheral blood before TCR sequencing. The sequencing used CD4+ or CD8+ T cells sorted from blood, collected in a trial of the OX40 agonist ivuxolimab. The chain was built from TRBV5-1 and TRBJ2-3; 9 junctional bases match TRBD1. The receptor comes from an adult with an advanced solid tumor such as melanoma, head and neck, liver or kidney cancer. The CDR3 loop reads CASSRDRGKDTQYF. The nucleotides read TGCGCCAGCAGCAGAGACAGGGGGAAAGATACGCAGTATTTT.